The T cell receptor (beta chain) described here comes from a study of Ad26.COV2.S vaccination and SARS-CoV-2 variants. Study-level information: Ad26.COV2.S shots went into the muscle once or twice, 56 days apart.

Using immunoSEQ multiplex PCR, the repertoire was profiled, and TCRdb retains in-frame clones only, with some absent. The data hold about 440,000 clones, with roughly 88% observed a single time. A few counts support this clone. Treatment denoted: around 19 received Ad26.COV2.S at low or high dose, single or two shots; a few received placebo; per-sample allocation not given. Sampling happened 63 days after the first vaccine or placebo injection. CDR1 and CDR2 (germline): KGHSH, LQKENI. CDR3 length: 14 amino acids. Between the trimmed V and J ends, which lost 0 bases and 12 bases, there was a span of 16 bases.

The chain uses TRBV18 and TRBJ2-3, with no clear D. This receptor was obtained from a person aged 18 to 59 who received the Ad26.COV2.S COVID-19 vaccine or a placebo. Material: peripheral blood, obtained in a trial of Ad26.COV2.S vaccine versus placebo. CDR3 sequence: CASSPPLGGSHQYF. CDR3 bases: TGTGCCAGCTCACCACCGCTCGGCGGAAGCCATCAGTATTTT.